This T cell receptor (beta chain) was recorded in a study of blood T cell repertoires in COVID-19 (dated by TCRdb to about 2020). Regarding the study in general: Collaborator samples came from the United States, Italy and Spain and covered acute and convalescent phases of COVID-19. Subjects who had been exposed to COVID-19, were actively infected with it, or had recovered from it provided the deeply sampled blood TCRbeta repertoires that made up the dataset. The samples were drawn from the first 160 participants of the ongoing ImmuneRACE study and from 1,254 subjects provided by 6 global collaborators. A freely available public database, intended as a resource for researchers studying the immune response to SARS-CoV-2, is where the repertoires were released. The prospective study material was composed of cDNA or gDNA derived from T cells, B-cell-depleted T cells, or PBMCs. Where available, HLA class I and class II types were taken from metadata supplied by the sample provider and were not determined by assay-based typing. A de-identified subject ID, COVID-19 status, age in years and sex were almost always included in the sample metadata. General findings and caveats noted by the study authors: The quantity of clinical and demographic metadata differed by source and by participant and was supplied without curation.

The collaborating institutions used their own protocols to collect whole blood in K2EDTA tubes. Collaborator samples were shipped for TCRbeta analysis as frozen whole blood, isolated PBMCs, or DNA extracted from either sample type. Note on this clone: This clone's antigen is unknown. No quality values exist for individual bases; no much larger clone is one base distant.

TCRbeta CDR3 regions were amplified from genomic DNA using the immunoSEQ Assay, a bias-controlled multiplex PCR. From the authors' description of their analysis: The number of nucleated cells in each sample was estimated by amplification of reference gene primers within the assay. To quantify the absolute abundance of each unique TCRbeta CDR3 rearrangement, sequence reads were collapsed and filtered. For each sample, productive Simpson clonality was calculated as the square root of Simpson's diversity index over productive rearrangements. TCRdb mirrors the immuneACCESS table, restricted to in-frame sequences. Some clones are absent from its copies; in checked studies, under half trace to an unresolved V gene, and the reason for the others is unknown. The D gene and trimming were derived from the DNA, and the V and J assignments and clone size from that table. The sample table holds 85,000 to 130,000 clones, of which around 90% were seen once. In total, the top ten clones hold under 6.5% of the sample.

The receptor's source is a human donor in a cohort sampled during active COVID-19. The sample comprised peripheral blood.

CDR3 region: CASSRNGRPYEQYF. The sequence in DNA is TGTGCCAGCAGCCGCAACGGGAGACCTTACGAGCAGTACTTC. The chain employs TRBV7-9 and TRBJ2-7, with TRBD2 tentatively as D gene (6 bases match). The CDR3 contains 14 residues, cysteine and phenylalanine counted. Left in the record is the CDR3 DNA by itself, 42 bases read in frame from the first base. The germline V gene (reference sequence) sets CDR1 to SEHNR and CDR2 to FQNEAQ. A distance of 15 bases separates the germline ends of V and J, which lose 5 bases and 4 bases respectively.